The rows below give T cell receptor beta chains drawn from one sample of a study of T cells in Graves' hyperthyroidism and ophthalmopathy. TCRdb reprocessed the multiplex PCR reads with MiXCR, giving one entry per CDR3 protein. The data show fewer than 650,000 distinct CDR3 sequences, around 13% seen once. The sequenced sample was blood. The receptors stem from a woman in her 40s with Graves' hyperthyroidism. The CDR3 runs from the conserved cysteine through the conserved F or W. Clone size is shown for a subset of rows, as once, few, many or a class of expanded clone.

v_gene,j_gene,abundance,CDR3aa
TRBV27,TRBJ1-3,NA,CASRSLASSGNTIYF
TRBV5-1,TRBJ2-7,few,CASSPEGVGEQYF
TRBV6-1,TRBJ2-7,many,CASSGTSEGYEQYF
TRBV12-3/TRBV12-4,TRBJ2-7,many,CASSLEPPGRSYEQYF
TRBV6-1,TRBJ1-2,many,CASSEAGGGYGYTF
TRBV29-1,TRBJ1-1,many,CSTGQGPMNTEAFF
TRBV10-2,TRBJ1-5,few,CASSAKQRGSNQPQHF
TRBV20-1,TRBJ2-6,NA,CSATWTGASSGANVLTF
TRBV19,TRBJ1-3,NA,CASSIMAGSGNTIYF
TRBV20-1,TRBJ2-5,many,CSARGVAGGRQGTQYF
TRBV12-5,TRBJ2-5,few,CASQGQNQETQYF
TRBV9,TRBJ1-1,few,CASSVVEGTEAFF
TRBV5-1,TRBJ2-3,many,CASSPGDSSTDTQYF
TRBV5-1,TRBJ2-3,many,CASSLGLASGTDTQYF
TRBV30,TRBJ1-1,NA,CAWGAGSEAFF
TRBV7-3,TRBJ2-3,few,CASSLMGLLTDTQYF
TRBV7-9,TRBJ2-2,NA,CASSLDQARELFF
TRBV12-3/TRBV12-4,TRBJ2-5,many,CASRDRAQETQYF
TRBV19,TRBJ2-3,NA,CASSATSVRTDAQYF
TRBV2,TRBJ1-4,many,CASRVALTGGYEKLFF
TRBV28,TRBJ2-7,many,CASSAATGSSSYEQYF
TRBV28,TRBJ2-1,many,CASSGHDLANEQFF
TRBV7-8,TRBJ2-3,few,CASSLVEVRADTDTQYF
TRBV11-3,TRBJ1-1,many,CASSLGSGTENTEAFF
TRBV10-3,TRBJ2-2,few,CAIRRTTGDTGELFF
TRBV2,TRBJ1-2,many,CASSEAGYGYTF
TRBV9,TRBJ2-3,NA,CASSATGAGVTDTQYF
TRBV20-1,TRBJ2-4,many,CSATRPGLENIQYF
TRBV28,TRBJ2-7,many,CASSLSLAGHRHEQYF
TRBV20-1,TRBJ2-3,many,CSATPLVLNTDTQYF
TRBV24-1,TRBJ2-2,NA,CATSDFGVAGLTGELFF
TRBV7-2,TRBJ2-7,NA,CASSFLTGEKSYEQYF
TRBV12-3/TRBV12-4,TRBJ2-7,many,CASRGLAGGQEQYF
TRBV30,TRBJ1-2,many,CAWSVLSYGYTF
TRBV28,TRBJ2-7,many,CASSRQGTAHYYEQYF
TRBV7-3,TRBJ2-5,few,CASSLRQGGAETQYF